These T cell receptor beta chains were read from a single sample in a study of identifying expanded T cells in peripheral blood. Generated by immunoSEQ multiplex PCR, the TCRdb table keeps only in-frame clones and is missing some. The sample has about 85,000 clones, more than 75% seen once. Sequenced material: blood. These receptor sequences come from a person between 18 and 69 years old in good health. The CDR3 runs from the conserved cysteine through the conserved F or W. Each record gives: D gene, clone size, J gene, V gene, CDR3 DNA, CDR3 protein. D genes are given only for firm matches. Clone size is not always given. Where it is, it says once, few, many or a class for expanded clones.

d_gene: .; abundance: .; j_gene: TRBJ1-1; v_gene: TRBV6-5; CDR3nt: TGTGCCAGCAGTTACTCTGCAGGAGTGAACACTGAAGCTTTCTTT; CDR3aa: CASSYSAGVNTEAFF
d_gene: TRBD1; abundance: .; j_gene: TRBJ2-7; v_gene: TRBV10-3; CDR3nt: TGTGCCATCAGTTGGGACAGAGCCTACGAGCAGTACTTC; CDR3aa: CAISWDRAYEQYF
d_gene: TRBD1; abundance: .; j_gene: TRBJ2-7; v_gene: TRBV11-2; CDR3nt: TGTGCCAGCAGCTCTGACAGGGCGCGAGAGCAGTACTTC; CDR3aa: CASSSDRAREQYF
d_gene: TRBD1; abundance: .; j_gene: TRBJ2-7; v_gene: TRBV2; CDR3nt: TGTGCCAGCAGGAGGGACAGCTCCTACGAGCAGTACTTC; CDR3aa: CASRRDSSYEQYF
d_gene: .; abundance: .; j_gene: TRBJ2-3; v_gene: TRBV19; CDR3nt: TGTGCCAGTAGGCGCTTGGGGGCTAGCGGACGTAGCACAGATACGCAGTATTTT; CDR3aa: CASRRLGASGRSTDTQYF
d_gene: TRBD2; abundance: .; j_gene: TRBJ2-3; v_gene: TRBV5-1; CDR3nt: TGCGCCAGCAGTGCGGGGGAAACGGGAGATACGCAGTATTTT; CDR3aa: CASSAGETGDTQYF
d_gene: .; abundance: .; j_gene: TRBJ2-7; v_gene: TRBV10-2; CDR3nt: TGCGCCAGCAGTGGTCTTCTGGGTTCCGAGCAGTACTTC; CDR3aa: CASSGLLGSEQYF
d_gene: .; abundance: .; j_gene: TRBJ2-2; v_gene: TRBV19; CDR3nt: TGTGCCACCCTTGGTGGAATCGGGGAGCTGTTTTTT; CDR3aa: CATLGGIGELFF
d_gene: .; abundance: .; j_gene: TRBJ1-5; v_gene: TRBV6-5; CDR3nt: TGTGCCAGCAGTTACAGTAACAATCAGCCCCAGCATTTT; CDR3aa: CASSYSNNQPQHF
d_gene: .; abundance: .; j_gene: TRBJ2-3; v_gene: TRBV11-2; CDR3nt: TGTGCCAGCAGCTTAGGGCCCCACGGGGTCACAGATACGCAGTATTTT; CDR3aa: CASSLGPHGVTDTQYF
d_gene: .; abundance: .; j_gene: TRBJ2-2; v_gene: TRBV6-5; CDR3nt: TGTGCCAGCAGTTGGGGCAGCGCGAACACCGGGGAGCTGTTTTTT; CDR3aa: CASSWGSANTGELFF
d_gene: .; abundance: .; j_gene: TRBJ2-5; v_gene: TRBV7-9; CDR3nt: TGTGCCAGCAGCCCCAGCGTGGAGACCCAGTACTTC; CDR3aa: CASSPSVETQYF
d_gene: TRBD2; abundance: .; j_gene: TRBJ2-1; v_gene: TRBV7-9; CDR3nt: TGTGCCAGCAGCCCGACGACTAGCGGGTTATCTAATGAGCAGTTCTTC; CDR3aa: CASSPTTSGLSNEQFF
d_gene: .; abundance: .; j_gene: TRBJ2-7; v_gene: TRBV5-6; CDR3nt: TGTGCCAGCAGCTTGACCCCTTCCGGAAGCTACGAGCAGTACTTC; CDR3aa: CASSLTPSGSYEQYF
d_gene: .; abundance: .; j_gene: TRBJ2-3; v_gene: TRBV7-6; CDR3nt: TGTGCCAGCAGAGGTGGGGAAGTGACAGATACGCAGTATTTT; CDR3aa: CASRGGEVTDTQYF
d_gene: TRBD2; abundance: .; j_gene: TRBJ2-7; v_gene: TRBV10-2; CDR3nt: TGCGCCAGCCGGCGGTGGGGGGGCGAGCAGTACTTC; CDR3aa: CASRRWGGEQYF
d_gene: TRBD1; abundance: .; j_gene: TRBJ2-2; v_gene: TRBV2; CDR3nt: TGTGCCAGCATAAACAGGGGGCACAACACCGGGGAGCTGTTTTTT; CDR3aa: CASINRGHNTGELFF
d_gene: TRBD1; abundance: .; j_gene: TRBJ1-1; v_gene: TRBV5-1; CDR3nt: TGCGCCAGCAGCTTGGTGGGGACAGGAACTGAAGCTTTCTTT; CDR3aa: CASSLVGTGTEAFF
d_gene: .; abundance: .; j_gene: TRBJ1-2; v_gene: TRBV5-8; CDR3nt: TGTGCCAGCAGCTTCGTCCAATCGGGTGGTGGCTACACCTTC; CDR3aa: CASSFVQSGGGYTF
d_gene: .; abundance: .; j_gene: TRBJ2-3; v_gene: TRBV7-9; CDR3nt: TGTGCCAGCAGCTTCTGGGGGGAGGATACGCAGTATTTT; CDR3aa: CASSFWGEDTQYF
d_gene: .; abundance: once; j_gene: TRBJ1-2; v_gene: TRBV5-6; CDR3nt: TGTGCCAGCAGCTTGCGTGTGTGGGCCTACTATGGCTACACCTTC; CDR3aa: CASSLRVWAYYGYTF
d_gene: .; abundance: .; j_gene: TRBJ1-6; v_gene: TRBV7-8; CDR3nt: TGTGCCAGCAGCTTATTCCAGGGGTCCGTAGCACCCCTCCACTTT; CDR3aa: CASSLFQGSVAPLHF
d_gene: .; abundance: .; j_gene: TRBJ1-1; v_gene: TRBV27; CDR3nt: TGTGCCAGCAGTTTTGGTCCATGGGGCACTGAAGCTTTCTTT; CDR3aa: CASSFGPWGTEAFF
d_gene: .; abundance: once; j_gene: TRBJ1-2; v_gene: TRBV19; CDR3nt: TGTGCCAGCCAGACATCAGGCCGGGGCTACACCTTC; CDR3aa: CASQTSGRGYTF
d_gene: TRBD1; abundance: .; j_gene: TRBJ1-4; v_gene: TRBV4-1; CDR3nt: TGCGCCAGCAGCCAAGCTTTTCGCCCGCAGGGGGCCGAAAAACTGTTTTTT; CDR3aa: CASSQAFRPQGAEKLFF
d_gene: TRBD2; abundance: .; j_gene: TRBJ2-3; v_gene: TRBV7-9; CDR3nt: TGTGCCAGCACCTTCCCCGGGACTAGCGGGGGCACAGATACGCAGTATTTT; CDR3aa: CASTFPGTSGGTDTQYF
d_gene: .; abundance: .; j_gene: TRBJ2-2; v_gene: TRBV7-9; CDR3nt: TGTGCCAGCAGCGCCCGGGGGAGGGGGCGCCCCGGGGAGCTGTTTTTT; CDR3aa: CASSARGRGRPGELFF
d_gene: TRBD1; abundance: .; j_gene: TRBJ1-5; v_gene: TRBV5-1; CDR3nt: TGCGCCAGCCGCCTTAGTGGACAGGAAAATCAGCCCCAGCATTTT; CDR3aa: CASRLSGQENQPQHF
d_gene: .; abundance: .; j_gene: TRBJ2-1; v_gene: TRBV6-1; CDR3nt: TGTGCCAGCAGTGATGGGGGCCGGGATGAGCAGTTCTTC; CDR3aa: CASSDGGRDEQFF
d_gene: TRBD1; abundance: .; j_gene: TRBJ1-1; v_gene: TRBV6-5; CDR3nt: TGTGCCAGCAGTCTACTGTCAGGGGGCACTGAAGCTTTCTTT; CDR3aa: CASSLLSGGTEAFF